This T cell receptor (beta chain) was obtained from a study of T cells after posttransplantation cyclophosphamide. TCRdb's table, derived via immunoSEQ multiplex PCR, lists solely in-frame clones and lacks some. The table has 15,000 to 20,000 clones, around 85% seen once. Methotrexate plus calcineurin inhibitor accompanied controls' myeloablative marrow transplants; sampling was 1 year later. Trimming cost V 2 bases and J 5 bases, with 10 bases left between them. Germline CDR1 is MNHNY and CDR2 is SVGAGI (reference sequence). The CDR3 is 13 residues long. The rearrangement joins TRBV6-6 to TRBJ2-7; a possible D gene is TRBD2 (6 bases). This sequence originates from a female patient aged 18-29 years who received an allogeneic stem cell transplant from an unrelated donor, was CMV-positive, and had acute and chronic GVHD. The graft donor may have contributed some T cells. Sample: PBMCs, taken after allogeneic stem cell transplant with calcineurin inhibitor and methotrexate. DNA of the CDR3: TGTGCCAGCAGTTACCAGGGAGGCAACGAGCAGTACTTC. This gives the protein CASSYQGGNEQYF.